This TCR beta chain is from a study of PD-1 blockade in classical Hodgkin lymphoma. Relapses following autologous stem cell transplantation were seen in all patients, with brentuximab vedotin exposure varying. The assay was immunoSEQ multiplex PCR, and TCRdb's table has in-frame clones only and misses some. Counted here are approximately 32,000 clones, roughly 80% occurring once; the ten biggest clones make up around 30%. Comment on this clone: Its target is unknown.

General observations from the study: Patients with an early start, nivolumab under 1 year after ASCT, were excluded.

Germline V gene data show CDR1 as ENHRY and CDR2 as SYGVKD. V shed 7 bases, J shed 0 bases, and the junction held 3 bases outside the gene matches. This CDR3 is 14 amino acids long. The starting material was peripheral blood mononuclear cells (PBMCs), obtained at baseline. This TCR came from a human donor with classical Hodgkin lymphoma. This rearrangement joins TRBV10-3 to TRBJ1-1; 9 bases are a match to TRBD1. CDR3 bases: TGTGCCATCAACGACAGGGGGATGAACACTGAAGCTTTCTTT. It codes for CAINDRGMNTEAFF.